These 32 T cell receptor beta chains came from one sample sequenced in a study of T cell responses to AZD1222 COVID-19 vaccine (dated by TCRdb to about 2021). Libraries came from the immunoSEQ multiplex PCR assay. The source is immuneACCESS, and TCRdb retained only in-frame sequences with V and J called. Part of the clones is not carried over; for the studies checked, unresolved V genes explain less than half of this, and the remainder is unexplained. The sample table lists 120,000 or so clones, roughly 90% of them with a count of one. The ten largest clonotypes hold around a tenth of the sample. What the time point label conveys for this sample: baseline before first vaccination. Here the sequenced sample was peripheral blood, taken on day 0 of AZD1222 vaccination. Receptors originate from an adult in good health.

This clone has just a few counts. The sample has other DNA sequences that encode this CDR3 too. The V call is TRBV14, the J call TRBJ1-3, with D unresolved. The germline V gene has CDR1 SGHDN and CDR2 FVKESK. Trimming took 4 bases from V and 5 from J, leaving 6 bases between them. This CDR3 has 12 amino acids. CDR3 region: CASSLNRNTIYF. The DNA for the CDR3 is TGTGCCAGCAGCCTTAACAGAAACACCATATATTTT.

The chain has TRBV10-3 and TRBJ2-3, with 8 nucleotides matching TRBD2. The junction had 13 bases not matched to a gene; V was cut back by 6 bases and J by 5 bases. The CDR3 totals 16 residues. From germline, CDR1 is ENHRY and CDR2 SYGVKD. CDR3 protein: CAIRPTSAGEGDTQYF. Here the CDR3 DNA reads TGTGCCATCAGGCCGACTAGCGCCGGGGAGGGAGATACGCAGTATTTT.

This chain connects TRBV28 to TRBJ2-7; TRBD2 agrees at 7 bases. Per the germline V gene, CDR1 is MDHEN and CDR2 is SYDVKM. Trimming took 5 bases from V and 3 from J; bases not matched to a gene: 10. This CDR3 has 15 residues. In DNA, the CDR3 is TGTGCCAGCAGTGAGACTAGCTTGGCGGGCTACGAGCAGTACTTC. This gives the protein CASSETSLAGYEQYF.

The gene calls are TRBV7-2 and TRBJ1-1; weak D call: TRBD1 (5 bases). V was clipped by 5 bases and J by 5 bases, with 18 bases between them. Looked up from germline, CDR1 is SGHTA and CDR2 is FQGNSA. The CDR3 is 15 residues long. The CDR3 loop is CASSPPDRMHTEAFF. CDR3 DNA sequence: TGTGCCAGCAGCCCCCCTGACAGAATGCATACTGAAGCTTTCTTT.

In nucleotides, the CDR3 is TGTGCCTGGACTAAGGGAAGAAACTATGGCTACACCTTC. Amino acids: CAWTKGRNYGYTF. The gene calls are TRBV30 and TRBJ1-2; D is ambiguous. Germline V gene data show CDR1 as GTSNPN and CDR2 as SVGIG (reference sequence). The CDR3 contains 13 residues. The V end was cut by 4 bases, the J end by 2 bases, with 11 bases between.

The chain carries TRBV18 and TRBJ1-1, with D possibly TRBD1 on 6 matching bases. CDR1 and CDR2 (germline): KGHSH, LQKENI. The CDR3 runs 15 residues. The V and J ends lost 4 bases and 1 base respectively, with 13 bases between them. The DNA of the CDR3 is TGTGCCAGCTCACAAACTACACAGGGGAACACTGAAGCTTTCTTT. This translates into CASSQTTQGNTEAFF.

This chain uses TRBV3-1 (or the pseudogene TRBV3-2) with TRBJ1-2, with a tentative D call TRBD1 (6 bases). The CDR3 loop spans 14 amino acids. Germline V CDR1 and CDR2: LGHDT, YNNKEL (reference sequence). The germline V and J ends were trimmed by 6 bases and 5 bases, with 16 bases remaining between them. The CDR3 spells CASSLESDSYGYTF. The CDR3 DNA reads TGTGCCAGCAGTCTGGAATCGGACAGTTATGGCTACACCTTC.

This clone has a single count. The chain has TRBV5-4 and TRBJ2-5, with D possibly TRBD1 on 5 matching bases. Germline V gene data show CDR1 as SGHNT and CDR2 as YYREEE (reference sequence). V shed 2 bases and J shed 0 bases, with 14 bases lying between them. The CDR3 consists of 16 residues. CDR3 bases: TGTGCCAGCAGCTTAGGGCTGGCAGGGCACCAAGAGACCCAGTACTTC. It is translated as CASSLGLAGHQETQYF.

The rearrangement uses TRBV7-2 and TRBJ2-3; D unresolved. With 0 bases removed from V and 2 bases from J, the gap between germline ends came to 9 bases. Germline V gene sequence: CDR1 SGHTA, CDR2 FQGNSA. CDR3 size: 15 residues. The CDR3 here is CASSLAAPYTDTQYF. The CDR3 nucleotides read TGTGCCAGCAGCTTAGCGGCCCCGTACACAGATACGCAGTATTTT.

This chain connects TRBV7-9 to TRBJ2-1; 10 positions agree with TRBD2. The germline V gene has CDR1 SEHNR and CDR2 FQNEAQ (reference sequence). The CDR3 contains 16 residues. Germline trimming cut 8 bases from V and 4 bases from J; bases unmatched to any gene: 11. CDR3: CASGELAGSLYNEQFF. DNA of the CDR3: TGTGCCAGCGGAGAACTAGCGGGGTCCTTATACAATGAGCAGTTCTTC.

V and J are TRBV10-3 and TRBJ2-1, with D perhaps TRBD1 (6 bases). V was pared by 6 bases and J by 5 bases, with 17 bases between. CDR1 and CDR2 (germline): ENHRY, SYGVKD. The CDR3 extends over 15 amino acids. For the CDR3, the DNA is TGTGCCATCAGCCCCAGGGGCGCAGGGAACAATGAGCAGTTCTTC. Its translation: CAISPRGAGNNEQFF.

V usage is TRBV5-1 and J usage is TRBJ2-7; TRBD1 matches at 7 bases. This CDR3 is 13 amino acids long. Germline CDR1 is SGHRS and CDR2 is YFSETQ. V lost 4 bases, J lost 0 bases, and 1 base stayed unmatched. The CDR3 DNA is TGCGCCAGCAGCCAGGGGGACTCCTACGAGCAGTACTTC. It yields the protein CASSQGDSYEQYF.

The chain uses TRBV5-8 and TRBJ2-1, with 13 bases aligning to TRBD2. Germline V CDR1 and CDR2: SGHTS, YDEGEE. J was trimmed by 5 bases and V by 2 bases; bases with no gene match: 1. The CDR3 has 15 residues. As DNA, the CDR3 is TGTGCCAGCAGCTTACTAGCGGGGGGGCACAATGAGCAGTTCTTC. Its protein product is CASSLLAGGHNEQFF. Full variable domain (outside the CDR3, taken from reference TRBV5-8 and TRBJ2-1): EAGVTQSPTHLIKTRGQQATLRCSPISGHTSVYWYQQALGLGLQFLLWYDEGEERNRGNFPPRFSGRQFPNYSSELNVNALELEDSALYLCASSLLAGGHNEQFFGPGTRLTVL.

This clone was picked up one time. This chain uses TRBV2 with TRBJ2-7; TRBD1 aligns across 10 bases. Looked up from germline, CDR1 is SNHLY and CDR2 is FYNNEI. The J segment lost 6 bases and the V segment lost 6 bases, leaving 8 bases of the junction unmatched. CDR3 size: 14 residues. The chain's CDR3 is CASSVPGQGIEQYF. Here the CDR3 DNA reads TGTGCCAGCAGCGTCCCGGGACAGGGGATCGAGCAGTACTTC.

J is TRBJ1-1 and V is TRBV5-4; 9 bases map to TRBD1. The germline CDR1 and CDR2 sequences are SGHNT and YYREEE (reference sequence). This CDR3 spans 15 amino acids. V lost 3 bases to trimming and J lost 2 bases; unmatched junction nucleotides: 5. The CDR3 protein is CASSSPGQGNTEAFF. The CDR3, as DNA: TGTGCCAGCAGCTCCCCGGGACAGGGCAACACTGAAGCTTTCTTT.

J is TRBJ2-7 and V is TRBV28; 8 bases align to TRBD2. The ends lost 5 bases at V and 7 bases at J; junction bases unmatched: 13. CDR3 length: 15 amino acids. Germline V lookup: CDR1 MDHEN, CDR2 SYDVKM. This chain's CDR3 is CASSPTQRETGEQYF. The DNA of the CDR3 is TGTGCCAGCAGTCCTACCCAGCGGGAGACGGGGGAGCAGTACTTC.

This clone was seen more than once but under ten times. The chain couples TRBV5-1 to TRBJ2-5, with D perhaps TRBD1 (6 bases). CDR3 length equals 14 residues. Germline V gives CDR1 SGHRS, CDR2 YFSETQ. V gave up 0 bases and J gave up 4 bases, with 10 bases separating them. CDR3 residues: CASSLVGGIETQYF. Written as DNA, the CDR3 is TGCGCCAGCAGCTTGGTAGGGGGTATAGAGACCCAGTACTTC.

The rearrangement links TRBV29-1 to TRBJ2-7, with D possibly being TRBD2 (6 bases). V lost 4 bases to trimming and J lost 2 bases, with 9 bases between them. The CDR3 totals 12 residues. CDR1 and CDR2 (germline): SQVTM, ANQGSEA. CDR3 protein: CSVGWGAYEQYF. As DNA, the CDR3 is TGCAGCGTTGGATGGGGGGCCTACGAGCAGTACTTC.

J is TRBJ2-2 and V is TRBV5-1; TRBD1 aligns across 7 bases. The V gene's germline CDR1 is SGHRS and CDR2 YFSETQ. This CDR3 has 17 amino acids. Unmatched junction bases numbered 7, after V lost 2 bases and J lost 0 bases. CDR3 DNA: TGCGCCAGCAGCTTTTTGACAGGGTGGCCGAACACCGGGGAGCTGTTTTTT. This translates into CASSFLTGWPNTGELFF.

The CDR3 nucleotides read TGTGCCAGTTCCGGGACAGGGTTGGGCGGCTACACCTTC. Translation gives CASSGTGLGGYTF. The chain carries TRBV28 and TRBJ1-2; 9 bases line up with TRBD1. Germline assignment: CDR1 MDHEN and CDR2 SYDVKM. The CDR3 loop spans 13 amino acids. The trim removed 9 bases at V and 8 bases at J, leaving 10 bases unmatched.

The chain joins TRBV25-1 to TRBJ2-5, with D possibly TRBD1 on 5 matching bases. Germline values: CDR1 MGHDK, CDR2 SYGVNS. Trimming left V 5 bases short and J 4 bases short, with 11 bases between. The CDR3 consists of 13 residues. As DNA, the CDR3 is TGTGCCAGCAGTCGCGCAGGGCTAGAGACCCAGTACTTC. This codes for CASSRAGLETQYF.

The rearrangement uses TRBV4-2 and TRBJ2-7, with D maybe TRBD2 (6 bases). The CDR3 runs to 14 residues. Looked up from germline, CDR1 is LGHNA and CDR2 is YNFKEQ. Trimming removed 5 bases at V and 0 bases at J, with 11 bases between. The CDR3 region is CASSLSGLSYEQYF. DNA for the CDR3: TGTGCCAGCAGCTTATCGGGACTCTCCTACGAGCAGTACTTC.

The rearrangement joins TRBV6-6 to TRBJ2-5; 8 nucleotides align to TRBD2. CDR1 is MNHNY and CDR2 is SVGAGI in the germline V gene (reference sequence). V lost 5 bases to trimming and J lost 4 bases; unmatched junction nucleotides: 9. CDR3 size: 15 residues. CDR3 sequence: CASSGPGLGPETQYF. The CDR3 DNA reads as TGTGCCAGCAGTGGCCCGGGACTAGGGCCAGAGACCCAGTACTTC.

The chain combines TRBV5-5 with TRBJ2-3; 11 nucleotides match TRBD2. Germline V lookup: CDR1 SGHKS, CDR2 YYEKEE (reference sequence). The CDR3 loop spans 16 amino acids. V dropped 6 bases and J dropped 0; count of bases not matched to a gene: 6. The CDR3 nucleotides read TGTGCCAGCACCAGGGGGACTAGCGGTAGCACAGATACGCAGTATTTT. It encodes CASTRGTSGSTDTQYF.

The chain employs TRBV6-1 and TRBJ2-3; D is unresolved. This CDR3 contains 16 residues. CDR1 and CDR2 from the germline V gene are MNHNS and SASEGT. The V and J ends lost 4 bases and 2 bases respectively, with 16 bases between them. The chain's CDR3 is CASSVHSRFATDTQYF. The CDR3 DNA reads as TGTGCCAGCAGTGTCCACTCCAGATTTGCCACAGATACGCAGTATTTT.

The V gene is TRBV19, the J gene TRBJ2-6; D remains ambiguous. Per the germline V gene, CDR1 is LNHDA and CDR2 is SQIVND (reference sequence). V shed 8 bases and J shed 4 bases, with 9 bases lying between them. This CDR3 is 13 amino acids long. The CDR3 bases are TGTGCCAGTCGGGTAGTAGGGGCCAACGTCCTGACTTTC. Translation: CASRVVGANVLTF.

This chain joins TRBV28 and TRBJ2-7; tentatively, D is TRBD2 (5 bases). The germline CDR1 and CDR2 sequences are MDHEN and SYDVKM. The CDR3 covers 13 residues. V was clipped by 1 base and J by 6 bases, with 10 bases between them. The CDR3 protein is CASSLYRRAEQYF. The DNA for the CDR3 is TGTGCCAGCAGTTTATACCGGCGGGCCGAGCAGTACTTC.

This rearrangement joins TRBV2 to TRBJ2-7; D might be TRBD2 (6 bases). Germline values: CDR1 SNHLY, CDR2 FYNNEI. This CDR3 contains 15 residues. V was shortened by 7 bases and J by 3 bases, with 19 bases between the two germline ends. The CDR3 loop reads CASTLLPSGRYEQYF. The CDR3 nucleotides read TGTGCCAGCACCCTACTGCCGAGCGGGCGCTACGAGCAGTACTTC.

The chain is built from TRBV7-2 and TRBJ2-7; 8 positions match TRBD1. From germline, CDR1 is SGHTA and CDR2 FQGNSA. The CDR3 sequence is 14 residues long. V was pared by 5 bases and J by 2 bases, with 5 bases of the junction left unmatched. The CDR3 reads CASSADRGAYEQYF. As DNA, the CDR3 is TGTGCCAGCAGCGCAGACAGGGGAGCCTACGAGCAGTACTTC.

CDR3 nucleotides: TGTGCCAGCAGCTTTACTGGCGGGTCTAACAATGAGCAGTTCTTC. This gives the protein CASSFTGGSNNEQFF. V is TRBV7-3 and J is TRBJ2-1; D is perhaps TRBD2 (5 bases). The CDR3 runs to 15 residues. V lost 3 bases and J 5 bases, leaving 14 bases between the germline ends. Per the germline V gene, CDR1 is SGHTA and CDR2 is FQGTGA.

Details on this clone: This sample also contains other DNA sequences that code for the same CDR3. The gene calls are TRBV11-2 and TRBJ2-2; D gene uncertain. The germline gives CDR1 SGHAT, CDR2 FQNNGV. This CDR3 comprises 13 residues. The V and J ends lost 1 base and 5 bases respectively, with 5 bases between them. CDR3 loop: CASSLVGTGELFF. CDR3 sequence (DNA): TGTGCCAGCAGCTTAGTGGGTACCGGGGAGCTGTTTTTT.

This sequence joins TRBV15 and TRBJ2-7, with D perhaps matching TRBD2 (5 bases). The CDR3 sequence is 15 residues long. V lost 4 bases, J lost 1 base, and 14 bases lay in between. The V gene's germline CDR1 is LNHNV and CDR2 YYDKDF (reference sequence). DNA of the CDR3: TGTGCCACCAGCATAGGACTCGGCGGATCCTACGAGCAGTACTTC. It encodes CATSIGLGGSYEQYF.